This TCR beta chain appears in the sequencing data of a study of CD8 T cell repertoires and HIV-1 epitope variants. The wider study: Each of Twenty-five Gag and Nef epitope peptides stimulated a separate culture. Tested: three Gag epitope families, Nef HW9 and YT9. Separate from the cultures, 1M uncultured T cells served as baseline.

Trimming cost V 3 bases and J 7 bases; bases outside gene matches: 9. The CDR3 is 15 amino acids. Per germline, CDR1 GTSNPN and CDR2 SVGIG (reference sequence). Sequencing used immunoSEQ multiplex PCR; TCRdb keeps in-frame clones, though not all of them. Of roughly 5,800 clones in the sample, around 68% were seen once. About this clone itself: What it binds is unknown.

The chain joins TRBV30 to TRBJ2-2; the match to TRBD2 covers 9 bases. The sample consisted of cultured CD8+ T cells derived from PBMCs. The receptor was isolated from a male donor with HIV. The CDR3 nucleotides read TGTGCCTGGAGCCACAGGACTAGCGAAGGCGGGGAGCTGTTTTTT. As protein: CAWSHRTSEGGELFF.